A selection of T cell receptor beta chains follows, all from one sample in a study of OX40 agonist ivuxolimab in advanced cancers. TCRdb's copy holds only in-frame clones and misses some; the assay was immunoSEQ multiplex PCR. The table has some 70,000 clones, roughly 90% seen once. The input for sequencing was CD4+ or CD8+ T cells sorted from blood, taken in a trial of the OX40 agonist ivuxolimab. The receptors derive from an adult with an advanced solid tumor such as melanoma, head and neck, liver or kidney cancer. Both conserved end residues are trimmed from each CDR3. Each record gives: J gene, clone size, V gene, CDR3 protein. Clone size appears in some rows only: once, few, many, or a class for an expanded clone.

TRBJ2-7	.	TRBV5-1	ASSPGDASSYEQY
TRBJ2-5	once	TRBV5-1	ASSLTSGPAETQY
TRBJ1-6	.	TRBV7-3	ASSLSGTGDSPLH
TRBJ1-1	.	TRBV11-2	ASSLDSGKTTRAF
TRBJ2-2	.	TRBV10-3	AISRGTGATGELF
TRBJ1-5	.	TRBV19	ATGQPYQPQH
TRBJ2-7	.	TRBV6-5	ASSRGGGGTYEQY
TRBJ1-2	.	TRBV5-1	ASSSGADYGYT
TRBJ1-1	.	TRBV10-3	AINEGGTEAF
TRBJ2-7	.	TRBV4-3	ASSQVLRSNEQY
TRBJ2-1	.	TRBV6-6	ASTDGSGGNNEQF
TRBJ2-3	once	TRBV10-3	AINNGGDTQY
TRBJ2-5	.	TRBV7-2	ASSLSASGGQETQY
TRBJ1-5	.	TRBV19	ASTRDGDYSNQPQH
TRBJ1-1	.	TRBV5-1	ASSSAVSQGNTEAF
TRBJ1-2	.	TRBV7-8	ASSLDTYGYT
TRBJ1-5	once	TRBV7-8	ASSFGASQFNQPQH
TRBJ1-2	few	TRBV28	ALWEGNYGYT
TRBJ1-5	once	TRBV11-3	ASSLDGSNQPQH
TRBJ2-1	.	TRBV11-2	ASSRQGDEQF
TRBJ2-3	.	TRBV5-1	ASSGEGNTQY
TRBJ2-2	.	TRBV7-2	ASSPTGTETPGELF
TRBJ2-5	few	TRBV11-2	ASSPAGGAGETQY
TRBJ1-1	few	TRBV4-1	ASSQPPAGTRNTEAF
TRBJ1-5	.	TRBV25-1	ASSELREEKPQH
TRBJ2-2	once	TRBV7-9	AKMDPGELF
TRBJ1-3	.	TRBV19	ASSFDTLSSGNTIY
TRBJ2-7	.	TRBV29-1	SVGTDLDEQY
TRBJ1-1	.	TRBV7-3	ASSLMGLNTEAF
TRBJ2-7	once	TRBV2	ASSVSYEQY
TRBJ1-5	.	TRBV6-4	ASSVSPGGQPQH